The 10 T cell receptor beta chains in this list originate from one sample, sequenced in a study of T cell changes during pregnancy in multiple sclerosis. Sequencing was performed with immunoSEQ multiplex PCR; in TCRdb, only in-frame clones are kept and a portion is missing. In the table there are roughly 60,000 clones, roughly 92% of which are singletons. Sequenced here: peripheral blood, sampled in the second trimester of pregnancy. The receptors come from a female donor with multiple sclerosis, enrolled in a pregnancy study.

This sequence joins TRBV6-5 and TRBJ1-1; maybe TRBD1 (6 bases). The length of the CDR3 is 15 residues. Germline V gene lookup returns CDR1 MNHEY and CDR2 SVGAGI. The V end was cut by 6 bases, the J end by 2 bases, with 16 bases between. Here the CDR3 DNA reads TGTGCCAGCAGCGTTTGGGGCAGGGGCAACACTGAAGCTTTCTTT. It is translated as CASSVWGRGNTEAFF.

The chain uses TRBV18 and TRBJ1-2, with TRBD1 matching 9 bases. With 4 bases clipped from V and 6 bases from J, the junction kept 12 bases outside the gene matches. The CDR3 has 16 residues. CDR1 and CDR2 (germline): KGHSH, LQKENI. This CDR3 is CASSLTSGQGQDGYTF. The CDR3 coding sequence is TGTGCCAGCTCACTCACCTCGGGACAGGGCCAGGATGGCTACACCTTC.

This chain links TRBV30 with TRBJ2-3; 13 bases line up with TRBD2. This CDR3 has 15 residues. CDR1 is GTSNPN, CDR2 SVGIG, per germline (reference sequence). V was pared by 7 bases and J by 2 bases, with 6 bases of the junction left unmatched. The CDR3 DNA reads TGTGCCTCTCCGGGACTAGCGGGATCCACAGATACGCAGTATTTT. Protein product: CASPGLAGSTDTQYF.

J is TRBJ2-1 and V is TRBV7-9; D not resolved. V dropped 5 bases and J dropped 1 base, with 21 bases sitting between them. The CDR3 totals 18 residues. The germline gives CDR1 SEHNR, CDR2 FQNEAQ (reference sequence). CDR3 DNA sequence: TGTGCCAGCAGCCCAGTGGCGGCAAGGATCGGTTCCTACAATGAGCAGTTCTTC. It yields the protein CASSPVAARIGSYNEQFF.

The V and J genes are TRBV18 and TRBJ2-7; TRBD2 matches at 12 bases. Unmatched junction bases numbered 3, after V lost 4 bases and J lost 2 bases. CDR3 length: 15 residues. CDR1 and CDR2 (germline): KGHSH, LQKENI. DNA of the CDR3: TGTGCCAGCTCACTGGGGACTAGCGGGCCCTACGAGCAGTACTTC. Protein: CASSLGTSGPYEQYF.

The CDR3 region is CASSLQGSDYGYTF. Written as DNA, the CDR3 is TGTGCCAGCAGCTTACAGGGATCAGACTATGGCTACACCTTC. This chain uses TRBV7-2 with TRBJ1-2; a possible D gene is TRBD1 (5 bases). The CDR3 is 14 amino acids. The V and J ends lost 2 bases and 3 bases respectively, with 10 bases between them. In germline, CDR1 is SGHTA, CDR2 FQGNSA.

The chain combines TRBV6-6 with TRBJ1-4; TRBD1 aligns across 7 bases. Per the germline V gene, CDR1 is MNHNY and CDR2 is SVGAGI (reference sequence). J lost 5 bases, V lost 9 bases, and 3 bases had no gene match. This CDR3 is built from 12 residues. CDR3 sequence reads: CASSGGNEKLFF. CDR3 sequence (DNA): TGTGCCAGTTCAGGGGGGAATGAAAAACTGTTTTTT.

The chain links TRBV28 to TRBJ2-7, with TRBD2 matching over 12 bases. CDR3 length equals 15 residues. V shed 2 bases, J shed 2 bases, and the junction held 1 base outside the gene matches. Germline V lookup: CDR1 MDHEN, CDR2 SYDVKM. CDR3 sequence reads: CASSLGLAGTYEQYF. CDR3 nucleotide sequence: TGTGCCAGCAGTTTAGGACTAGCGGGAACCTACGAGCAGTACTTC. The entire variable domain, with the rest obtained from reference TRBV28 and TRBJ2-7, is as follows: DVKVTQSSRYLVKRTGEKVFLECVQDMDHENMFWYRQDPGLGLRLIYFSYDVKMKEKGDIPEGYSVSREKKERFSLILESASTNQTSMYLCASSLGLAGTYEQYFGPGTRLTVT.

The chain is built from TRBV9 and TRBJ2-3; TRBD2 matches 13 bases. The V gene's germline CDR1 is SGDLS and CDR2 YYNGEE. After removal of 3 bases from V and 3 bases from J, the junction contained 4 bases not matched to a gene. The CDR3 extends over 16 amino acids. The CDR3 loop is CASSGTSGSVTDTQYF. The DNA of the CDR3 is TGTGCCAGCAGCGGGACTAGCGGGAGTGTAACAGATACGCAGTATTTT.

This clone was observed a handful of times. The chain joins TRBV19 to TRBJ2-4; a possible D gene is TRBD2 (6 bases). V dropped 3 bases and J dropped 2 bases, with 8 bases sitting between them. The CDR3 runs to 14 residues. The germline gives CDR1 LNHDA, CDR2 SQIVND (reference sequence). CDR3 DNA: TGTGCCAGTAGTATTGGGGACTCCAAAAACATTCAGTACTTC. It codes for CASSIGDSKNIQYF.